This T cell receptor (beta chain) was profiled in a study of blood T cell repertoires in COVID-19 (TCRdb year 2020). About the full investigation: The collaborator samples originated in the United States, Italy and Spain and spanned the acute and convalescent phases of COVID-19. The material from the prospective study consisted of cDNA or gDNA derived from T cells, B-cell-depleted T cells, or PBMCs. Where HLA class I and class II types were available, the types were taken from metadata supplied by the sample provider, not from assay-based typing. The repertoires were released in a freely available public database intended as a resource for research on the immune response to SARS-CoV-2. Samples were obtained from the ongoing ImmuneRACE study (first 160 participants) and from some 1,200 subjects provided by 6 global collaborators. The dataset comprised deeply sampled blood TCRbeta repertoires from subjects exposed to, actively infected with, or recovered from COVID-19. Nearly every sample came with metadata listing a de-identified subject ID, COVID-19 status, age in years and sex.

Whole blood was collected in K2EDTA tubes by collaborating institutions according to the institutions' own protocols. For TCRbeta analysis, collaborators shipped samples in one of three forms: frozen whole blood, isolated PBMCs, or DNA extracted from either of those sample types. Taken from the germline V gene, the CDR1 and CDR2 loops are SGHTA and FQGNSA. From cysteine to phenylalanine, the CDR3 is 13 amino acids long. The entry retains the CDR3 DNA only, 39 bases that are in frame from base 1. TCRbeta CDR3 regions were amplified from genomic DNA by means of the immunoSEQ Assay, a bias-controlled multiplex PCR. The authors' pipeline ran thus. Nucleated cell counts per sample were estimated from amplification of reference gene primers within the assay. To quantify the absolute abundance of each unique TCRbeta CDR3 rearrangement, sequence reads were collapsed and filtered. For each sample, productive Simpson clonality was calculated as the square root of Simpson's diversity index over productive rearrangements. The clones in this table, taken by TCRdb from immuneACCESS, are in-frame only. Not every clone is retained; where verified, under half of the shortfall comes from an unresolved V gene, and the cause of the rest is unknown. V, J and clone size are those of that table, while D and trimming were read from the DNA. The sample records 250,000 or so clones, around nine tenths of which are singletons. About 7.1% of the sample is taken by the ten largest.

Comment on this clone: The antigen it recognizes is unknown. A read error may produce the germline difference seen at one junction end.

Summary of the overall study and its limitations: The amount of clinical and demographic metadata varied by source and participant and was provided uncurated.

The chain joins TRBV7-2 to TRBJ2-5; the junction holds 9 bases that match TRBD2. This receptor was taken from an older woman with active or convalescent COVID-19. Material for sequencing was peripheral blood. The encoded CDR3 is CVSSSGGPETQYF. The nucleotides read TGTGTCAGCAGCAGCGGGGGGCCGGAGACCCAGTACTTC.